The 13 T cell receptor beta chains below come from one sample, sequenced in a study of T-cell reconstitution after alpha-beta-depleted transplantation in children. Unique molecular identifiers were used in preparing the TCRbeta library. TCRdb re-derived calls from the PCR reads in MiXCR, one entry per CDR3 protein. The top ten clones hold approximately 40% of a sample with about 200,000 distinct CDR3 sequences, about a sixth of them seen once. The material was PBMCs, mostly from graft donor cells, obtained 360 days after TCRalphabeta/CD19-depleted stem cell transplant. The receptors derive from a male patient between 2 and 9 years old who had a stem cell transplant for acute lymphoblastic leukemia, so the T cells may come from the graft donor.

This clonotype was seen only a few times. This chain uses TRBV12-3 or TRBV12-4 with TRBJ2-2; D unclear. Between the trimmed V and J ends, which lost 1 base and 3 bases, there was a span of 15 bases. The CDR3 sequence is 17 residues long. CDR3 protein: CASSLGNLNSYTGELFF. The CDR3 DNA reads as TGTGCCAGCAGTTTAGGTAACTTGAACAGCTACACCGGGGAGCTGTTTTTT.

This rearrangement joins TRBV6-1 to TRBJ2-3; 11 bases fit TRBD2. Trimming took 8 bases from V and 5 from J; bases not matched to a gene: 3. Germline lookup yields CDR1 MNHNS and CDR2 SASEGT. This CDR3 spans 13 amino acids. CDR3 in amino acids: CASRTSGGDTQYF. The CDR3 region has the DNA TGTGCCAGCCGAACTAGCGGGGGAGATACGCAGTATTTT.

This clonotype was picked up many times. The rearrangement joins TRBV24-1 to TRBJ1-5; perhaps TRBD1 as D (5 bases). This CDR3 region has 14 residues. Germline assignment: CDR1 KGHDR and CDR2 SFDVKD. Deletions cut 0 bases from V and 5 bases from J, with 7 bases between. The CDR3 here is CATSDLVRDQPQHF. Here the CDR3 DNA reads TGTGCCACCAGTGATTTGGTCAGGGATCAGCCCCAGCATTTT.

Regarding this clonotype: The CDR3 ends on some other residue instead of the conserved phenylalanine or tryptophan, so this is likely a read error. The chain has TRBV24-1 and TRBJ1-5, with D possibly being TRBD1 (6 bases). Trimming took 4 bases from V and 5 from J, leaving 26 bases between them. Germline CDR1 and CDR2: KGHDR and SFDVKD. The CDR3 is 19 amino acids. Here the CDR3 DNA reads TGTGCCACCAGTGACACGAAGGAGAGTCCAGGGGAGTTTCATCAGCCCCAGCATTCT. The encoded protein is CATSDTKESPGEFHQPQHS.

This clonotype was recorded a few times. This sequence joins TRBV29-1 and TRBJ1-2; D remains unclear. This CDR3 spans 13 amino acids. Trimming left V 6 bases short and J 8 bases short, with 19 bases between. The V gene's germline CDR1 is SQVTM and CDR2 ANQGSEA. The CDR3 is CSVPLGLGYGYTF. In DNA, the CDR3 is TGCAGCGTACCCCTGGGTTTGGGGTACGGCTACACCTTC.

This clonotype has a handful of counts. The V call is TRBV7-9, the J call TRBJ1-6; no definite D call. Trimming took 4 bases from V and 10 from J, leaving 23 bases between them. There are 17 residues in the CDR3. The germline V gene encodes CDR1 SEHNR and CDR2 FQNEAQ (reference sequence). CDR3 nucleotide sequence: TGTGCCAGCAGCTCCTTGGAAGATTCCGGAACGCGGTCACCCCTCCACTTT. This encodes CASSSLEDSGTRSPLHF.

The gene calls are TRBV4-1 and TRBJ1-1; 7 nucleotides match TRBD1. V lost 1 base to trimming and J lost 4 bases; unmatched junction nucleotides: 3. Germline V gene sequence: CDR1 MGHRA, CDR2 YSYEKL. The CDR3 consists of 14 residues. The CDR3 reads CASSQGQGSTEAFF. Here the CDR3 DNA reads TGCGCCAGCAGCCAAGGACAGGGCAGCACTGAAGCTTTCTTT.

This chain connects TRBV11-3 to TRBJ1-5; TRBD1 might be the D (6 bases). CDR1 is SGHNT, CDR2 YENEEA, per germline. V lost 1 base to trimming and J lost 0 bases, with 13 bases between them. This CDR3 comprises 17 residues. CDR3 DNA sequence: TGTGCCAGCAGCTTAGGCAGGGGAAGGGATAGCAATCAGCCCCAGCATTTT. The encoded protein is CASSLGRGRDSNQPQHF.

This clonotype turned up a few times. V usage is TRBV12-3 or TRBV12-4 and J usage is TRBJ2-5; D is perhaps TRBD1 or TRBD2 (6 bases each). This CDR3 region has 14 residues. The V and J ends lost 5 bases and 2 bases respectively, with 12 bases between them. CDR3 residues: CASSGGGGQETQYF. CDR3 DNA sequence: TGTGCCAGCAGTGGAGGGGGTGGGCAAGAGACCCAGTACTTC.

The chain has TRBV6-5 and TRBJ2-7; 9 bases line up with TRBD1. Germline V gene data show CDR1 as MNHEY and CDR2 as SVGAGI. The V and J ends lost 0 bases and 3 bases, in that order; junction bases with no gene match: 3. The CDR3 runs to 15 residues. The CDR3, as DNA: TGTGCCAGCAGTTACTCGGGACAGGGAAACTACGAGCAGTACTTC. Amino acid sequence: CASSYSGQGNYEQYF.

The CDR3 DNA sequence: TGCAGCGTGGCCGGGACTAGCCGTACAGATACGCAGTATTTT. This sequence encodes CSVAGTSRTDTQYF. The rearrangement joins TRBV29-1 to TRBJ2-3; 9 bases line up with TRBD2. Germline CDR1 reads SQVTM; CDR2 reads ANQGSEA. CDR3 length: 14 residues. The trim removed 6 bases at V and 3 bases at J, leaving 7 bases unmatched.

V and J are TRBV7-6 and TRBJ2-5, with a weak D call TRBD1 (7 bases). Germline V gene sequence: CDR1 SGHVS, CDR2 FNYEAQ. This CDR3 contains 16 residues. Trimming shortened V by 4 bases and J by 5 bases, and 20 bases separated the two germline ends. CDR3 sequence: CASSSRLGKTGETQYF. The DNA for the CDR3 is TGTGCCAGCAGCTCCCGACTAGGAAAGACAGGGGAGACCCAGTACTTC. The whole variable domain, filled in from reference TRBV7-6 and TRBJ2-5, reads GAGVSQSPRYKVTKRGQDVALRCDPISGHVSLYWYRQALGQGPEFLTYFNYEAQQDKSGLPNDRFSAERPEGSISTLTIQRTEQRDSAMYRCASSSRLGKTGETQYFGPGTRLLVL.

The chain joins TRBV28 to TRBJ2-1; 9 nucleotides agree with TRBD1. Germline trimming cut 1 base from V and 8 bases from J; bases unmatched to any gene: 9. Germline V gene sequence: CDR1 MDHEN, CDR2 SYDVKM. This CDR3 contains 16 residues. The CDR3 reads CASSLLRDRVFDEQFF. CDR3 bases: TGTGCCAGCAGTTTATTGCGGGACAGGGTGTTCGATGAGCAGTTCTTC.